The text below deals with one T cell receptor beta chain. This clonotype has a count of ten or more. No cognate antigen has been identified for it. No base-level quality is on record; no much larger clone is a single base apart. This sample stems from a study of somatic reversion in DOCK8 deficiency (dated by TCRdb to about 2020). In terms of the full investigation: The study compared the T cell receptor beta repertoires of three groups: DOCK8-deficient patients, DOCK8-revertant patients and healthy volunteers. The study examined how somatic reversion of pathogenic DOCK8 variants changes lymphocyte differentiation and function in DOCK8 deficiency. The DOCK8-deficient patients included in the study had been previously reported.

Libraries were made using multiplex PCR. Using EuroClonality-NGS primers, the TRB libraries were generated through a one-step amplicon PCR run on 85 to 100 ng genomic DNA. TRB amplicons were sequenced on Illumina MiSeq instruments with 2 x 250 bp version 2 chemistry. The paper's data handling went like this. IMGT/HighV-QUEST was the tool used for both primary TRB sequence analysis and V(D)J annotation. Repertoire diversity and composition were evaluated with VDJtools after nonfunctional clones were removed and downsampling was applied for comparisons between samples. TCRdb reprocessing: public reads trimmed at Q25 with fastp, clones called with MiXCR, in-frame beta chains kept. Merged by CDR3 protein, the rows form single entries marked with the most common genes and DNA. These V and J calls are TCRdb output, not the study's own analysis. The sample table contains about 1,400 distinct CDR3 sequences; only one count was recorded for under 20% of them. The top ten clonotypes cover about three quarters of the sample.

V sheds 8 bases and J sheds 4 bases, leaving 17 bases between their ends. The germline V gene (reference sequence) supplies CDR1 LNHDA and CDR2 SQIVND. The CDR3, from cysteine to phenylalanine, totals 14 residues. The kept DNA is CDR3 alone, 42 bases in frame from the first base. Genomic DNA for TCR repertoire analysis was extracted from whole blood samples or from PBMCs. Samples were taken from a few DOCK8-revertant patients, and some of those patients were sampled at multiple time points. The study at large found these results: The methods did not state, for each individual sample, whether the source material was whole blood or PBMCs.

Sequencing was performed on blood. The cell subset or site label for this specimen denotes: DOCK8-deficient patient with somatic reversion. This sequence was found in a human donor with DOCK8 deficiency. In this chain, TRBV19 is recombined with TRBJ1-2; possibly the D gene is TRBD1, per 5 matching bases. The DNA sequence is TGTGCCAGTTCCGGGACTCGGGTTTCCTATGGCTACACCTTC. The resulting protein is CASSGTRVSYGYTF.